These 9 T cell receptor beta chains came from one sample sequenced in a study of circulating tumor DNA in untreated peripheral T-cell lymphoma. Here immunoSEQ multiplex PCR was the method, and the copy in TCRdb shows in-frame clones only, minus some. The sample has 2,600 or so clones, around 80% seen once; the top ten hold about 32%. Sequenced sample: tumor tissue. Every receptor here comes from a human donor with peripheral T-cell lymphoma.

This clone is a singleton in its sample. The chain links TRBV18 to TRBJ1-1; no definite D call. This CDR3 has 14 amino acids. V was clipped by 2 bases and J by 3 bases, with 10 bases between them. Germline CDR1 reads KGHSH; CDR2 reads LQKENI. The CDR3 DNA reads as TGTGCCAGCTCACCAAAGTATAGGGACACTGAAGCTTTCTTT. This sequence encodes CASSPKYRDTEAFF.

V is TRBV11-3 and J is TRBJ2-2; 9 positions agree with TRBD1. The length of the CDR3 is 15 residues. Per the germline V gene, CDR1 is SGHNT and CDR2 is YENEEA. Unmatched junction bases numbered 4, after V lost 4 bases and J lost 4 bases. The CDR3 DNA sequence: TGTGCCAGCAGCTACGGGACAGGGTTCACCGGGGAGCTGTTTTTT. It codes for CASSYGTGFTGELFF.

The chain links TRBV28 to TRBJ1-4, with D possibly being TRBD1 (6 bases). This CDR3 has 18 residues. Per the germline V gene, CDR1 is MDHEN and CDR2 is SYDVKM. Trimming removed 6 bases from V and 3 bases from J, with 23 bases in between. The CDR3 DNA follows: TGTGCCAGCAGGCCAAGGGGGTCCAGGAATTTGGCTAATGAAAAACTGTTTTTT. Translation: CASRPRGSRNLANEKLFF.

The table lists this clone with a few counts. V gene TRBV7-1 combines with J gene TRBJ2-5; the match to TRBD1 covers 8 bases. TRBV7-1 is placed among ORFs of uncertain function. The CDR3 sequence is 14 residues long. With V trimmed by 4 bases and J by 9 bases, 10 bases remained unmatched. CDR3 sequence (DNA): TGTGCCAGCAGCTTAGGTCAGGGGGCAGCGGCCCAGTACTTC. Protein sequence: CASSLGQGAAAQYF.

The chain carries TRBV28 and TRBJ2-7; TRBD1 agrees at 10 bases. With 7 bases clipped from V and 12 bases from J, the junction kept 12 bases outside the gene matches. CDR3 size: 13 residues. CDR1 MDHEN and CDR2 SYDVKM come from the germline V gene. CDR3 in amino acids: CASTTGQGKVAYF. CDR3 nucleotides: TGTGCCAGCACTACGGGACAGGGGAAGGTCGCGTACTTC.

The chain carries TRBV11-3 and TRBJ2-7; no clear D gene. Germline V CDR1 and CDR2: SGHNT, YENEEA. The ends were cut back, 3 bases at V and 5 bases at J, with 14 bases in the middle. This CDR3 region has 14 residues. Here the CDR3 DNA reads TGTGCCAGCAGCTTGCCGGGTCCCCGGGACGAGCAGTACTTC. Translating it yields CASSLPGPRDEQYF.

The chain has TRBV30 and TRBJ2-5; 10 bases fit TRBD1. The CDR3 is 15 amino acids. CDR1 GTSNPN and CDR2 SVGIG come from the germline V gene (reference sequence). V trimming: 1 base; J trimming: 5 bases; junction bases outside the gene matches: 7. The CDR3 is CAWSAGQDRGETQYF. In nucleotides, the CDR3 is TGTGCCTGGAGTGCGGGCCAGGACAGGGGGGAGACCCAGTACTTC.

The V call is TRBV15, the J call TRBJ2-2; D is ambiguous. V lost 3 bases to trimming and J lost 1 base, with 9 bases between them. The CDR3 is 15 amino acids. Germline CDR1 is LNHNV and CDR2 is YYDKDF (reference sequence). The CDR3 coding sequence is TGTGCCACCAGCAGGGAACCGGGGAACACCGGGGAGCTGTTTTTT. This encodes CATSREPGNTGELFF. Full variable domain (missing parts from reference TRBV15 and TRBJ2-2): DAMVIQNPRYQVTQFGKPVTLSCSQTLNHNVMYWYQQKSSQAPKLLFHYYDKDFNNEADTPDNFQSRRPNTSFCFLDIRSPGLGDTAMYLCATSREPGNTGELFFGEGSRLTVL.

V gene TRBV29-1 combines with J gene TRBJ1-2; TRBD1 matches at 8 bases. With V trimmed by 6 bases and J by 4 bases, 4 bases remained unmatched. Germline CDR1 is SQVTM and CDR2 is ANQGSEA. The CDR3 consists of 12 residues. The CDR3 loop reads CSVGTGGYGYTF. The CDR3 DNA is TGCAGCGTGGGAACAGGGGGCTATGGCTACACCTTC.